This T cell receptor beta chain emerged from a study of PD-1 blockade in classical Hodgkin lymphoma. TCRdb's copy holds only in-frame clones and misses some; the assay was immunoSEQ multiplex PCR. The sample has about 110,000 clones; around 89% are singletons. Unmatched junction bases numbered 3, after V lost 3 bases and J lost 6 bases. CDR3 length: 13 residues. Germline assignment: CDR1 LGHNA and CDR2 YSLEER. The patients all showed relapse after autologous stem cell transplantation, while their brentuximab vedotin exposure varied. This chain joins TRBV4-3 and TRBJ2-7, with TRBD1 identical over 9 bases. The sequence came from a human donor with classical Hodgkin lymphoma. Specimen: peripheral blood mononuclear cells (PBMCs), collected before the second cycle of nivolumab. Written as DNA, the CDR3 is TGCGCCAGCAGCCAGGGACAGGGTGCCGAGCAGTACTTC. Translated: CASSQGQGAEQYF.